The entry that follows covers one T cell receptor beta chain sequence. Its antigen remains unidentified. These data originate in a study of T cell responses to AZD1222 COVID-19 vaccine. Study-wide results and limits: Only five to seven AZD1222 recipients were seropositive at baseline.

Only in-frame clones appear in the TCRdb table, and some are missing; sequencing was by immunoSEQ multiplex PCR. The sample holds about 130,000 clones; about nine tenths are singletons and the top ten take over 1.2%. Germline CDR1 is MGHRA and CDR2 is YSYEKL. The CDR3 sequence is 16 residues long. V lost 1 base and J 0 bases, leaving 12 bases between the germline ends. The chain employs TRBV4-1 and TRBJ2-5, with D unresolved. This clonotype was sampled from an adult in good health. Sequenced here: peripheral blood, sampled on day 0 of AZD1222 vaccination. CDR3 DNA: TGCGCCAGCAGCCAAGGTCACAGAGTTTACCAAGAGACCCAGTACTTC. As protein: CASSQGHRVYQETQYF.